The 25 T cell receptor beta chains listed next were all sequenced from one sample in a study of immune characterization of retroperitoneal liposarcoma. A single record per CDR3 protein comes from TCRdb applying MiXCR to the PCR reads. Of 12,000 or so distinct CDR3 sequences listed, approximately 25% are singletons. The sequencing sample was made of tumor tissue. The receptors here all came from a female donor with retroperitoneal liposarcoma.

Sample share makes this clonotype medium-sized. This chain joins TRBV6-1 and TRBJ2-1; the D gene is possibly TRBD1 (5 bases). In germline, CDR1 is MNHNS, CDR2 SASEGT. V lost 6 bases, J lost 9 bases, and 12 bases lay in between. The CDR3 consists of 12 residues. As DNA, the CDR3 is TGTGCCAGCAGAGACAGTTCCCGTGAGCAGTTCTTC. It encodes CASRDSSREQFF.

Turning to this clonotype: A read error is possible here, since a much larger clone lies one base away. This chain uses TRBV7-2 with TRBJ2-3; TRBD1 is a possible D gene (5 bases). V was shortened by 0 bases and J by 3 bases, with 10 bases between the two germline ends. In germline, CDR1 is SGHTA, CDR2 FQGNSA. The CDR3 spans 15 residues. CDR3 in amino acids: CASSLAMAGTDTQYF. The CDR3 DNA reads as TGTGCCAGCAGCTTAGCTATGGCAGGGACAGATACGCAGTATTTT.

The chain recombines TRBV12-3 or TRBV12-4 with TRBJ2-5; a possible D gene is TRBD2 (6 bases). The CDR3 spans 11 residues. The V end lost 10 bases, the J end lost 7 bases, and 13 bases lay between the germline ends. The CDR3 nucleotides read TGTGCCACTACCAAGGAGGGGACCCAGTACTTC. Its translation: CATTKEGTQYF.

This clonotype was seen ten or more times. This chain links TRBV6-1 with TRBJ2-5, with a weak D call TRBD1 (5 bases). Per the germline V gene, CDR1 is MNHNS and CDR2 is SASEGT. The CDR3 covers 15 residues. The V gene lost 6 bases and the J gene lost 1 base, with 15 bases spanning the gap. CDR3 loop: CASRGIQVLQETQYF. Here the CDR3 DNA reads TGTGCCAGCAGGGGCATACAGGTGCTCCAAGAGACCCAGTACTTC.

There are a few counts of this clonotype. V is TRBV10-2 and J is TRBJ1-6, with D perhaps matching TRBD1 (5 bases). The CDR3 covers 18 residues. The germline CDR1 and CDR2 sequences are WSHSY and SAAADI. With 7 bases removed from V and 7 bases from J, the gap between germline ends came to 26 bases. For the CDR3, the DNA is TGCGCCAGCACCCCCCAGGACCGGTCTACGGGGGGGAATTCACCCCTCCACTTT. Protein sequence: CASTPQDRSTGGNSPLHF.

There are a few counts of this clonotype. This rearrangement joins TRBV11-3 to TRBJ1-1, with D possibly TRBD1 on 6 matching bases. This CDR3 has 15 residues. V shed 6 bases and J shed 10 bases, with 24 bases lying between them. Germline-derived CDR1 and CDR2 are SGHNT and YENEEA. In DNA, the CDR3 is TGTGCCAGCAGTTACCAGACAGGCGCTCTCGGCGGAGCTTTCTTT. Amino acid sequence: CASSYQTGALGGAFF.

Comment on this clonotype: A much larger clonotype is one base distant, so this may be a read error. The CDR3 does not close with the conserved phenylalanine or tryptophan, likely indicating a read error. The chain uses TRBV12-3 or TRBV12-4 and TRBJ1-1; D unclear. Trimming cost V 3 bases and J 0 bases, with 5 bases left between them. The CDR3 covers 13 residues. The CDR3 loop reads CASSLEMNTEAFC. CDR3 bases: TGTGCCAGCAGTTTGGAGATGAACACTGAAGCTTTCTGT.

This clonotype was observed at least ten times. The V call is TRBV11-1, the J call TRBJ2-5, with D tentatively TRBD2 (5 bases). Trimming took off 6 bases at V and 2 bases at J, with 10 bases between the two ends. This CDR3 has 13 residues. Germline V gives CDR1 SGHAT, CDR2 FQDESV (reference sequence). The CDR3 DNA reads TGTGCCAGCAGTCCCCGGGATCAAGAGACCCAGTACTTC. The encoded protein is CASSPRDQETQYF.

The sample holds a few counts of this clonotype. The chain joins TRBV28 to TRBJ2-5; the match to TRBD1 covers 11 bases. The V segment lost 6 bases and the J segment 13 bases; nucleotides outside the gene matches: 19. This CDR3 has 16 amino acids. In germline, CDR1 is MDHEN, CDR2 SYDVKM. The CDR3 DNA follows: TGTGCCAGCAGCCTAGGGTTAGGGACAGGGGGTACGTCTTGGTACTTC. The encoded protein is CASSLGLGTGGTSWYF.

This clonotype was seen a few times. This CDR3 reads CASSDPTGPTEAFF. In DNA, the CDR3 is TGTGCCAGCAGCGACCCGACAGGGCCCACTGAAGCTTTCTTT. The chain recombines TRBV7-2 with TRBJ1-1; 7 nucleotides match TRBD1. The length of the CDR3 is 14 residues. With V trimmed by 5 bases and J by 4 bases, 7 bases remained unmatched. Germline lookup yields CDR1 SGHTA and CDR2 FQGNSA.

The chain combines TRBV6-6 with TRBJ1-5; 7 positions match TRBD1. This CDR3 has 15 amino acids. With V trimmed by 0 bases and J by 7 bases, 6 bases remained unmatched. CDR1 MNHNY and CDR2 SVGAGI come from the germline V gene (reference sequence). As DNA, the CDR3 is TGTGCCAGCAGTTACTCGGGACAGCTTTACCAGCCCCAGCATTTT. Translation: CASSYSGQLYQPQHF.

The chain has TRBV12-5 and TRBJ1-6; no definite D call. Trimming stripped 0 bases from V and 9 bases from J, with 18 bases between. This CDR3 contains 17 residues. From germline, CDR1 is LGHNT and CDR2 FRNRAP. CDR3 sequence (DNA): TGTGCTAGTGGTTTGGTAGGGCACCCACAGAGGACTTCACCCCTCCACTTT. This encodes CASGLVGHPQRTSPLHF. The entire variable domain, with the rest obtained from reference TRBV12-5 and TRBJ1-6, is as follows: DARVTQTPRHKVTEMGQEVTMRCQPILGHNTVFWYRQTMMQGLELLAYFRNRAPLDDSGMPKDRFSAEMPDATLATLKIQPSEPRDSAVYFCASGLVGHPQRTSPLHFGNGTRLTVT.

This clonotype was found a few times. The chain links TRBV27 to TRBJ2-3; D might be TRBD1 or TRBD2, each matching 6 bases. Judging by the DNA end, TRBJ2-7 fits better; the J call may be wrong. The CDR3 totals 15 residues. The germline V gene encodes CDR1 MNHEY and CDR2 SMNVEV (reference sequence). CDR3 in amino acids: CASSFKRGPTYEQYF. The CDR3 DNA sequence: TGTGCCAGCAGTTTTAAACGGGGGCCCACCTACGAGCAGTACTTC.

The chain carries TRBV6-6 and TRBJ2-5; 9 nucleotides agree with TRBD2. V gave up 0 bases and J gave up 11 bases; unmatched junction bases: 16. CDR1 and CDR2 from the germline V gene are MNHNY and SVGAGI (reference sequence). CDR3 size: 17 residues. DNA of the CDR3: TGTGCCAGCAGTTACTCGACGCGCGGGAGGGGCTACAATGAGCAGTACTTC. Translation gives CASSYSTRGRGYNEQYF.

At least ten counts were recorded for this clonotype. The V gene is TRBV27, the J gene TRBJ1-1, with 7 bases lining up with TRBD1. CDR3 length: 15 amino acids. The junction had 12 bases not matched to a gene; V was cut back by 6 bases and J by 5 bases. Germline V gene sequence: CDR1 MNHEY, CDR2 SMNVEV (reference sequence). CDR3 sequence (DNA): TGTGCCAGCAGGTACAGGGGATCGAAGGGGACTGAAGCTTTCTTT. Its translation: CASRYRGSKGTEAFF.

This clonotype was recorded at least ten times. The V call is TRBV6-1, the J call TRBJ2-1, with unresolved D. V dropped 6 bases and J dropped 10 bases, with 10 bases sitting between them. The CDR3 sequence is 11 residues long. Germline V CDR1 and CDR2: MNHNS, SASEGT. CDR3 nucleotides: TGTGCCAGCAGGTTTTCCTACGAGCAGTTCTTC. Residues: CASRFSYEQFF.

By share of the sample, this clonotype is medium-sized (0.01 to 0.1%). The chain is built from TRBV7-2 and TRBJ2-1, with 9 bases that match TRBD2. Per germline, CDR1 SGHTA and CDR2 FQGNSA. The CDR3 length is 14 residues. Trimming removed 3 bases from V and 10 bases from J; junction bases left unmatched: 7. The CDR3: CASSFSGGSYEQFF. The CDR3 DNA reads TGTGCCAGCAGCTTTAGCGGGGGATCCTACGAGCAGTTCTTC.

The count of this clonotype is one. The CDR3 carries no conserved terminal phenylalanine or tryptophan, so it likely arises from a read error. CDR3 coding DNA: TGTGCCAGCAGTTTGGTAACGGGGGGTTACGAGCAGTACTTA. Residues: CASSLVTGGYEQYL. The chain recombines TRBV6-5 with TRBJ2-5; 7 nucleotides match TRBD2. The last part of the DNA fits TRBJ2-7 better; the J call may be wrong. This CDR3 is built from 14 residues. CDR1 is MNHEY and CDR2 is SVGAGI in the germline V gene.

The genes are TRBV10-1 and TRBJ2-5; possibly TRBD1 or TRBD2 for D (5 bases each). The J call may be in error: the DNA end matches TRBJ2-1 better. This CDR3 is built from 13 residues. Germline CDR1 and CDR2: WNHNN and SYGVQD (reference sequence). The CDR3 bases are TGCGCCAGCAGTGCCGTCAGGGACCGTGAGCAGTTCTTC. This codes for CASSAVRDREQFF.

This rearrangement joins TRBV4-1 to TRBJ1-1; D not certain. Germline CDR1 and CDR2: MGHRA and YSYEKL. Between the trimmed V and J ends, which lost 0 bases and 0 bases, there was a span of 20 bases. This CDR3 contains 19 residues. The CDR3 DNA is TGCGCCAGCAGCCAAGAAGGTAATCCAGGATTGAGAGTGAACACTGAAGCTTTCTTT. It codes for CASSQEGNPGLRVNTEAFF.

The V and J genes are TRBV7-2 and TRBJ2-6; perhaps TRBD1 as D (6 bases). The assigned J gene may be wrong: the sequence end matches TRBJ2-7 better. The germline V gene has CDR1 SGHTA and CDR2 FQGNSA. CDR3 length equals 15 residues. DNA of the CDR3: TGTGCCAGCAGCTTAGTGGCAGGGGCTGGAGGCGAGCAGTACTTC. It specifies CASSLVAGAGGEQYF.

This chain links TRBV6-5 with TRBJ2-1, with TRBD2 identical over 11 bases. The V segment lost 2 bases and the J segment 10 bases; nucleotides outside the gene matches: 10. Looked up from germline, CDR1 is MNHEY and CDR2 is SVGAGI. CDR3 length equals 16 residues. DNA of the CDR3: TGTGCCAGCAGTTACGGTGCTAGCGGGAGGTCCTACGAGCAGTTCTTC. It encodes CASSYGASGRSYEQFF.

The rearrangement uses TRBV11-3 and TRBJ2-1, with 7 bases aligning to TRBD2. CDR1 is SGHNT and CDR2 is YENEEA in the germline V gene. The trim removed 1 base at V and 10 bases at J, leaving 4 bases unmatched. The CDR3 length is 13 residues. CDR3: CASSLGTSSEQFF. Here the CDR3 DNA reads TGTGCCAGCAGCTTAGGGACTAGTTCCGAGCAGTTCTTC.

This clonotype is termed medium-sized (0.01 to 0.1%). V is TRBV7-2 and J is TRBJ2-2; D tentatively reads TRBD1 or TRBD2 (6 bases each). The CDR3 sequence is 17 residues long. CDR1 and CDR2 (germline): SGHTA, FQGNSA. Trimming took 1 base from V and 4 from J, leaving 16 bases between them. This CDR3 is CASSLDGTSGATGELFF. Here the CDR3 DNA reads TGTGCCAGCAGCTTAGACGGGACATCGGGGGCCACCGGGGAGCTGTTTTTT.

The V gene is TRBV11-2, the J gene TRBJ2-1; 12 nucleotides align to TRBD2. V lost 5 bases to trimming and J lost 8 bases; unmatched junction nucleotides: 10. CDR3 length: 16 residues. CDR1 and CDR2 from the germline V gene are SGHAT and FQNNGV. CDR3 coding DNA: TGTGCCAGCAGCGCATTCCCTAGCGGGGGGGCCGATGAGCAGTTCTTC. This gives the protein CASSAFPSGGADEQFF.